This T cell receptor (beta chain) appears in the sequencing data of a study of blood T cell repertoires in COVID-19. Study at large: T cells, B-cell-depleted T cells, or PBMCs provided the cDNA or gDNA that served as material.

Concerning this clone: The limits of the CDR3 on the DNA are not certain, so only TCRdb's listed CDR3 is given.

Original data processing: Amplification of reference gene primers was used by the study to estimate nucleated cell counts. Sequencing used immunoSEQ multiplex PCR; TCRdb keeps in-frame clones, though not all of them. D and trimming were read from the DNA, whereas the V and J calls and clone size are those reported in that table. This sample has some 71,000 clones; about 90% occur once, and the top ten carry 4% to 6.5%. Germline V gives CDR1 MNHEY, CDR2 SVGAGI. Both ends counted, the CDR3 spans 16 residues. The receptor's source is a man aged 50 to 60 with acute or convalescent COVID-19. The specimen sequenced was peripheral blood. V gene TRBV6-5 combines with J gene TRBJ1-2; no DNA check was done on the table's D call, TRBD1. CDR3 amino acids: CASSSSETQGIYGYTF.